Sequencing of this T cell receptor (beta chain) was carried out in a study of long-term antiretroviral therapy in people with HIV. Findings and caveats of the study: Clones that had undergone expansion before ART prevailed in the repertoire throughout all time points.

There are 16 residues in the CDR3. In the case of this clone: Its specificity is not known.

This was the immunoSEQ v3.0 assay at survey level. For each individual sample, sequencing targeted roughly 35,000-55,000 T-cell genomes. Libraries were prepared by immunoSEQ multiplex PCR; TCRdb keeps only in-frame clonotypes and omits some of them. The repertoire holds approximately 26,000 clones, more than 85% seen once, with 4.2% in the top ten. The sequence was collected from a man aged 18 to 30 with HIV. The source material was unsorted PBMCs, sampled 3.1 years after starting antiretroviral therapy. The V and J genes are TRBV12-1 and TRBJ2-7. TRBV12-1 is annotated as a pseudogene. CDR3 in amino acids: CASSPPHTLSSYEQYF. The DNA for the CDR3 is TGTGCCAGCAGCCCCCCCCACACCCTGAGCTCCTACGAGCAGTACTTC.